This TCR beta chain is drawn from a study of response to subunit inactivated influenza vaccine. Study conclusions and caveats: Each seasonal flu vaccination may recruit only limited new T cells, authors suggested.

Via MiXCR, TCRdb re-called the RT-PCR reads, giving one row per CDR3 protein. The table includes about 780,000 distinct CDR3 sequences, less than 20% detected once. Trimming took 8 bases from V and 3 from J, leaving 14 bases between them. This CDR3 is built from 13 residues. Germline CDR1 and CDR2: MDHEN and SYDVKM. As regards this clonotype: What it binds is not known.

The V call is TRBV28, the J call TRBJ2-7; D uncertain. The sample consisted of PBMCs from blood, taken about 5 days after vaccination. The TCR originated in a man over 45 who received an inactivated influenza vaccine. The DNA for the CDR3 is TGTGCCAGCTTAGGACCCGACGGCTACGAGCAGTACTTC. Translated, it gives CASLGPDGYEQYF. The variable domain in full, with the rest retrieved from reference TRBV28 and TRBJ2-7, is DVKVTQSSRYLVKRTGEKVFLECVQDMDHENMFWYRQDPGLGLRLIYFSYDVKMKEKGDIPEGYSVSREKKERFSLILESASTNQTSMYLCASLGPDGYEQYFGPGTRLTVT.